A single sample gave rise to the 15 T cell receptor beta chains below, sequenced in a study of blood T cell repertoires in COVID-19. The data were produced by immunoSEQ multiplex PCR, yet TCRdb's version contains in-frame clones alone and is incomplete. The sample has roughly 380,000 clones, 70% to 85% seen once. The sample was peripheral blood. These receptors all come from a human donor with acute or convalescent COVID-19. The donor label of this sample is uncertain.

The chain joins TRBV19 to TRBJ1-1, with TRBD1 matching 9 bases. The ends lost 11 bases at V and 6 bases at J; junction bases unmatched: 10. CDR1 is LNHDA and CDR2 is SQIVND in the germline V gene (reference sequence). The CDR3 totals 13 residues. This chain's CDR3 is CASREQGASEAFF. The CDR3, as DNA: TGTGCCTCAAGGGAACAGGGGGCCTCTGAAGCTTTCTTT.

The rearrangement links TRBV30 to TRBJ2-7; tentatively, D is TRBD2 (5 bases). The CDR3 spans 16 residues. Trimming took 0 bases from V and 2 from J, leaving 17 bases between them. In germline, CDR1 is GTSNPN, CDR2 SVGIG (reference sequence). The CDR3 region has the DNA TGTGCCTGGAGTGTACGGCCGGGGAAACTAACCTACGAGCAGTACTTC. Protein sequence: CAWSVRPGKLTYEQYF.

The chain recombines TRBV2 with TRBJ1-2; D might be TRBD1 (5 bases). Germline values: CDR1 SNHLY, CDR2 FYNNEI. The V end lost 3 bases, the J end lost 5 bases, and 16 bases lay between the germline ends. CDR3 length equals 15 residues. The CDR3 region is CASSESGGSRYGYTF. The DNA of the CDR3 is TGTGCCAGCAGTGAGAGTGGGGGGTCGAGGTATGGCTACACCTTC.

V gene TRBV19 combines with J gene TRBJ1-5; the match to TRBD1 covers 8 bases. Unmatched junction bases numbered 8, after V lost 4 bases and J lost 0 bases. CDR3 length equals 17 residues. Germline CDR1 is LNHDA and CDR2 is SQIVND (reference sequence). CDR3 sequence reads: CASSTIDRGISNQPQHF. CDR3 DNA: TGTGCCAGTAGTACCATTGACAGGGGTATTAGCAATCAGCCCCAGCATTTT.

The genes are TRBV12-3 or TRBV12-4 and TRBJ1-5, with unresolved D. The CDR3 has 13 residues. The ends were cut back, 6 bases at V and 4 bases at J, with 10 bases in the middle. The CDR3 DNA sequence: TGTGCCAGCAGCTCCGGGAGAAATCAGCCCCAGCATTTT. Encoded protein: CASSSGRNQPQHF.

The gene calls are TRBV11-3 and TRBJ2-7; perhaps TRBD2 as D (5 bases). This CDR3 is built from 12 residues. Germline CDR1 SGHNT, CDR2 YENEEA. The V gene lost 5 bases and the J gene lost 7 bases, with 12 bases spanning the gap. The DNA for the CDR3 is TGTGCCAGCAGCCCCCCCTCGGGAGAGCAGTACTTC. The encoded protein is CASSPPSGEQYF.

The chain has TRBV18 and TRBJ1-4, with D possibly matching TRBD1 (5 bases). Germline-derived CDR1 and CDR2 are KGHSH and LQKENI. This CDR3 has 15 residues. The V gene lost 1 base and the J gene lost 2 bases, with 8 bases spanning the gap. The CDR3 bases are TGTGCCAGCTCACCACGACGGGGGACTAATGAAAAACTGTTTTTT. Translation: CASSPRRGTNEKLFF.

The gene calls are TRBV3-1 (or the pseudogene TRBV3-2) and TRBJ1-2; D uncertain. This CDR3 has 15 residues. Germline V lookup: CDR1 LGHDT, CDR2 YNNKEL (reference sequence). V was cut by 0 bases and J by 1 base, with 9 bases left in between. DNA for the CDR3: TGTGCCAGCAGCCAAGATCCCGCAGTTAACTATGGCTACACCTTC. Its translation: CASSQDPAVNYGYTF.

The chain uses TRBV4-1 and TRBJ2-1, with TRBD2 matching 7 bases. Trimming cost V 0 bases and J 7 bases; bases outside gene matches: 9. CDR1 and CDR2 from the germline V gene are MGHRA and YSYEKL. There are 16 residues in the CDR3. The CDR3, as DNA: TGCGCCAGCAGCCAAGATTGGGTGGCGGGAGATAATGAGCAGTTCTTC. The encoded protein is CASSQDWVAGDNEQFF.

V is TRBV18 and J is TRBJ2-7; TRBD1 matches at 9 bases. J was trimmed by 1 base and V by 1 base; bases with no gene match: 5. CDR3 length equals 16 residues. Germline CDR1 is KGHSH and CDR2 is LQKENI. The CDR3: CASSPLGTGRSYEQYF. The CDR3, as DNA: TGTGCCAGCTCACCACTGGGGACAGGGCGGTCCTACGAGCAGTACTTC.

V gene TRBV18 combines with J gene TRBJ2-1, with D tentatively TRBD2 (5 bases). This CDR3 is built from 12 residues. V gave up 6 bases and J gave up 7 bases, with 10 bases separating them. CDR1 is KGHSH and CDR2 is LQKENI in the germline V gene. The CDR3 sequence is CASSNGVNEQFF. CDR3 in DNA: TGTGCCAGCTCTAACGGGGTGAATGAGCAGTTCTTC.

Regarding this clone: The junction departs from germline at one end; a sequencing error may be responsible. CDR3 protein: CAGRDRDYNSPLHF. Here the CDR3 DNA reads TGTGCCGGCAGAGACAGGGACTATAATTCACCCCTCCACTTT. The chain has TRBV6-5 and TRBJ1-6; 7 positions match TRBD1. The CDR3 runs 14 residues. CDR1 is MNHEY, CDR2 SVGAGI, per germline.

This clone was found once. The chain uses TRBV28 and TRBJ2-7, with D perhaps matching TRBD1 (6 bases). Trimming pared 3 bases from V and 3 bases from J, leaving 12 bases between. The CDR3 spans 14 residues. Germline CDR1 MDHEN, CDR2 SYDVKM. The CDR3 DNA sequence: TGTGCCAGCAGTTTTGGCGACAGGCTCTACGAGCAGTACTTC. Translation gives CASSFGDRLYEQYF.

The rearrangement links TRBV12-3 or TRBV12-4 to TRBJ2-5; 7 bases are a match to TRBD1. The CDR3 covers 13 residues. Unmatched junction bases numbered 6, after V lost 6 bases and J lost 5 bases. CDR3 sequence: CASRTTGVETQYF. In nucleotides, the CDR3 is TGTGCCAGCAGGACCACAGGGGTGGAGACCCAGTACTTC.

The CDR3, as DNA: TGTGCCAGCAGCTTAGAGCAGGCCTACGAGCAGTACTTC. This gives the protein CASSLEQAYEQYF. This chain joins TRBV11-2 and TRBJ2-7; no definite D call. V lost 0 bases and J 2 bases, leaving 5 bases between the germline ends. CDR1 and CDR2 from the germline V gene are SGHAT and FQNNGV. The CDR3 consists of 13 residues.